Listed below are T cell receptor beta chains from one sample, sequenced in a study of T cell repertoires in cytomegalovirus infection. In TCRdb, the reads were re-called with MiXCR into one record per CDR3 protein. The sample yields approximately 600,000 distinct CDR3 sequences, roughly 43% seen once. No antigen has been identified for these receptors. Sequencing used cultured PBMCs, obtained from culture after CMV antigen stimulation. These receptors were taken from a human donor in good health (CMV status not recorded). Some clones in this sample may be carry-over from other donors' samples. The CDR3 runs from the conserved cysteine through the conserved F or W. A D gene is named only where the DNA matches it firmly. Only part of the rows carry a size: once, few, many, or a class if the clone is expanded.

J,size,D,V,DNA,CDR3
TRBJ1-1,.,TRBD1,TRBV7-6,TGTCCCAGCAGCTTAGCAGGGGGCTTAAGTGAAGCTTTCTTT,CPSSLAGGLSEAFF
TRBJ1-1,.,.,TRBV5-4,TGTGCCAGCAGCTCAGACAGGCGGCTAGGAGCTTTCTTT,CASSSDRRLGAFF
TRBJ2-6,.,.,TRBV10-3,TGTGCCATCAGTGACCGGGGTACGGGGGCCAACGTCCTGACTTTC,CAISDRGTGANVLTF
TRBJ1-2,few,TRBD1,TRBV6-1,TGTGCCAGCAGGGGGACAGGGGGCCCACCTAACTATGGCTACACCTTC,CASRGTGGPPNYGYTF
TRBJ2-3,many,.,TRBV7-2,TGTGCCAGCAGCGCCCCCCGGGACATCGATTTATTTAGCACAGATACGCAGTATTTT,CASSAPRDIDLFSTDTQYF
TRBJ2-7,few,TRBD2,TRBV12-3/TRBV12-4,TGTGCCAGCAGTCCCAGCGGGAGGGCCTCCTACGAGCAGTACTTC,CASSPSGRASYEQYF
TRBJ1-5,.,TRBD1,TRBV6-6,TGTGCCAGCAGTAGAAGCTCCAGGGGGCAGTACCAGCCCCAGCATTTT,CASSRSSRGQYQPQHF
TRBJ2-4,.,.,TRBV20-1,TGCAGTGCTAGAGTTGACGCTTCAGCCAAAAACATTCAGTACTTC,CSARVDASAKNIQYF
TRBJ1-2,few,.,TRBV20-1,TGCAGTGCCCGGACGCAGGGAGACAACTATGGCTACACCTTC,CSARTQGDNYGYTF
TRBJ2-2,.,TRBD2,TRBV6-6,TGTGCCAGCAGCCATGGGGGGACTAGGGTGGGCACCGGGGAGCTGTTTTTT,CASSHGGTRVGTGELFF
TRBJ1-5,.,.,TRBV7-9,TGTGCCAGCAGCCCAAGGGGGAACAATCAGCCCCAGCATTTT,CASSPRGNNQPQHF
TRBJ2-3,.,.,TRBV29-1,TGCAGCGTTGAACCCGCGCAGCGGACATCGCATTATAGCACAGATACGCAGTATTTT,CSVEPAQRTSHYSTDTQYF
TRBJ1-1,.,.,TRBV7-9,TGTGCCAGCAGCCCCCGGAGTAGAGTCGAGAGGCCTGAAGCTTTCTTT,CASSPRSRVERPEAFF
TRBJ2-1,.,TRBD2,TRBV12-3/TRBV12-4,TGTGCCAGCAGTCCTTGGACTAGCGGGGTCCCCTCGCAGTTCTTC,CASSPWTSGVPSQFF
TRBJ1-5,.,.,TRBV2,TGTGCCAGCAGTTCACAAAGGGTAGATCAGCCCCAGCATTTT,CASSSQRVDQPQHF
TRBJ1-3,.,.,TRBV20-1,TGCAGTGCTCTGCAGGGATCTGGAAACACCATATATTTT,CSALQGSGNTIYF
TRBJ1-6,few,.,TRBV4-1,TGCGCCAGCAGCCAAGCCGGACAGTTAATTTCACCCCTCCACTTT,CASSQAGQLISPLHF
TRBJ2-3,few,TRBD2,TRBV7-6,TGTGCCAGCAGCCCTAGACTAGCGGGGGGCTGGCAGGGCACAGATACGCAGTATTTT,CASSPRLAGGWQGTDTQYF
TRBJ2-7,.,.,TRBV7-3,TGTGCCAGCGTGGGGTTTACAGGGTGGTACTCCTACGAGCAGTACTTC,CASVGFTGWYSYEQYF
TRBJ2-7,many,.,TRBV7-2,TGTGCCAGCAGCTTAGGGAGCGTAACGACCTACGAGCAGTACTTC,CASSLGSVTTYEQYF
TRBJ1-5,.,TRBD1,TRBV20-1,TGCAGTGCTAGGATTACCGGGACAGGGTGGGCAAATCAGCCCCAGCATTTT,CSARITGTGWANQPQHF
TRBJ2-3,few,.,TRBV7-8,TGTGCCAGCAGCTTTGCAAGGGCGGGAGATACGCAGTATTTT,CASSFARAGDTQYF
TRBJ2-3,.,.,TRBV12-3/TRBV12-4,TGTGCCAGCAGTGTTATGACTACTAGCACAGATACGCAGTATTTT,CASSVMTTSTDTQYF
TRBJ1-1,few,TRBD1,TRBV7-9,TGTGCCAGCAGCGACAGGGGGCGTTGGAACACTGAAGCTTTCTTT,CASSDRGRWNTEAFF
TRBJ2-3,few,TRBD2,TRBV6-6,TGTGCCAGCAGTTCTTGGACTAGCGGTCACACAGATACGCAGTATTTT,CASSSWTSGHTDTQYF
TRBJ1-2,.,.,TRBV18,TGTGCCAGCTCACCAGGCAGCCAATATGGCTACACCTTC,CASSPGSQYGYTF
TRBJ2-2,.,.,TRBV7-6,TGTGCCAGCAGCTTATTTGAAGGCGGGGAGCTGTTTTTT,CASSLFEGGELFF
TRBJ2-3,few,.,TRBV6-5,TGTGCCAGCAGTCAGACATTTAGCACAGATACGCAGTATTTT,CASSQTFSTDTQYF